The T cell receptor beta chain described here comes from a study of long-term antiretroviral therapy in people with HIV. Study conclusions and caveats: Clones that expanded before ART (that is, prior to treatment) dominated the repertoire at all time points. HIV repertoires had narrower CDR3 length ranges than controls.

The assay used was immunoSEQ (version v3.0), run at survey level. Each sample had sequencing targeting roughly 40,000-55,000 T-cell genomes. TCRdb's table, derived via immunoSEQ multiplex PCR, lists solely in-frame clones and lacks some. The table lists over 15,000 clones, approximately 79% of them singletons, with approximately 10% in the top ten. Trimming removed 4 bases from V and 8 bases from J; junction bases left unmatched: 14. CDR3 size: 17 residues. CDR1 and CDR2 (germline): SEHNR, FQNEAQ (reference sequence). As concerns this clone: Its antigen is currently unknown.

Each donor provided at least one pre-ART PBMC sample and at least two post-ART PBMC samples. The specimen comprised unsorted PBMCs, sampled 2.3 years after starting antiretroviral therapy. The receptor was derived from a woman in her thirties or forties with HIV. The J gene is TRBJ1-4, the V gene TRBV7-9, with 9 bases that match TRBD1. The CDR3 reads CASSSWTGTGMREKLFF. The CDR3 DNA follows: TGTGCCAGCAGCTCATGGACCGGGACAGGGATGAGAGAAAAACTGTTTTTT.